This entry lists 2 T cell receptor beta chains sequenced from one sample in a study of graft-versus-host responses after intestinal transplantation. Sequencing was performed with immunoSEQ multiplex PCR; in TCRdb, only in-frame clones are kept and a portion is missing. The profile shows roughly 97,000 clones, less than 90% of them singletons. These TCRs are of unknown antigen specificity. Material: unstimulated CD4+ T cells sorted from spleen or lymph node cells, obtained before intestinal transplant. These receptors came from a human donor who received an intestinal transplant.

CDR3: CASSETGTGSYEQYF. Here the CDR3 DNA reads TGCGCCAGCAGCGAAACCGGGACAGGGTCCTACGAGCAGTACTTC. V usage is TRBV5-1 and J usage is TRBJ2-7, with 9 bases aligning to TRBD1. Germline V lookup: CDR1 SGHRS, CDR2 YFSETQ. This CDR3 is built from 15 residues. J lost 1 base, V lost 4 bases, and 6 bases had no gene match.

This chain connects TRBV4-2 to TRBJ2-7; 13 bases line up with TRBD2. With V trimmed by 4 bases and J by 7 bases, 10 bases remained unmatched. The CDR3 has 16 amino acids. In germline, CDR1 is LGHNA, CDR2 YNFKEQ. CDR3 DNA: TGTGCCAGCAGCCTTTCGACTAGCGGGGGGACCGCGGAGCAGTACTTC. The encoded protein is CASSLSTSGGTAEQYF.